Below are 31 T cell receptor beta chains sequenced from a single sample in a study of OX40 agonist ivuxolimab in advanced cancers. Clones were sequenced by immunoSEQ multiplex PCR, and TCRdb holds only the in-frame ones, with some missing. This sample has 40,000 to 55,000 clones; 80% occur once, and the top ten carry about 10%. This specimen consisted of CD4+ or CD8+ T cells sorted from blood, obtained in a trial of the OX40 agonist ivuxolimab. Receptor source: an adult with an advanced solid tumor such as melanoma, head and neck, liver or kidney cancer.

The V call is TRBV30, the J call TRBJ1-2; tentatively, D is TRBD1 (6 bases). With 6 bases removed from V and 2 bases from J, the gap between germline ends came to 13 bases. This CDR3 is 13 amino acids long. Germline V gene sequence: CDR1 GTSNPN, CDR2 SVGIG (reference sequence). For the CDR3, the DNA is TGTGCCTGCATCGTAACAGGGAACTATGGCTACACCTTC. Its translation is CACIVTGNYGYTF.

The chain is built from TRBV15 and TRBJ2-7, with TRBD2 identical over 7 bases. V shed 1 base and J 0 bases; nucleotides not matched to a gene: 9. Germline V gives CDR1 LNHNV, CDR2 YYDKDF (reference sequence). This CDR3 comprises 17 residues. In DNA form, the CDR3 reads TGTGCCACCAGCAGAGCTCCGACAACTAGCGTCTCCTACGAGCAGTACTTC. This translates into CATSRAPTTSVSYEQYF.

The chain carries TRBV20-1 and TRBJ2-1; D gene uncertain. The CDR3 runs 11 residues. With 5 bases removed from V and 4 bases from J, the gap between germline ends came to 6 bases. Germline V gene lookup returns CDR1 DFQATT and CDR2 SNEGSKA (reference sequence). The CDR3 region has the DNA TGCAGTGCTGATAAATACAATGAGCAGTTCTTC. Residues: CSADKYNEQFF.

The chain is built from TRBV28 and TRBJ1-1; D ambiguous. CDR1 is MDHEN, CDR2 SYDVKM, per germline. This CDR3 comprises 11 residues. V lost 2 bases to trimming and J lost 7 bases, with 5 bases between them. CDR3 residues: CASSLGYEAFF. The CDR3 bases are TGTGCCAGCAGTTTAGGGTATGAAGCTTTCTTT.

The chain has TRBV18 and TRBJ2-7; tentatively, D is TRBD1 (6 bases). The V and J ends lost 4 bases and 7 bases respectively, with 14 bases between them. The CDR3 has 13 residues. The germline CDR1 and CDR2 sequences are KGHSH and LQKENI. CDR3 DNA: TGTGCCAGCTCACTCGACAGGCCGTCGGAGCAGTACTTC. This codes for CASSLDRPSEQYF.

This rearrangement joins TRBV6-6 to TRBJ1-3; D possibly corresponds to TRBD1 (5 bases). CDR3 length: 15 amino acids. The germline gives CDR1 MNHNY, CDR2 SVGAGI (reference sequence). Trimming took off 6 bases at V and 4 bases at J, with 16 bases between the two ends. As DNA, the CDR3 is TGTGCCAGCAGCTACACAGGACCAGGGGGAAACACCATATATTTT. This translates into CASSYTGPGGNTIYF.

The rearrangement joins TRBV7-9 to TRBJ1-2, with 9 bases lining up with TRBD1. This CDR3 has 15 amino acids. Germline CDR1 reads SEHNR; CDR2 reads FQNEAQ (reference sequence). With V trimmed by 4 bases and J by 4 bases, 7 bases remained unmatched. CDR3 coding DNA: TGTGCCAGCAGCTCCGGACAGGGGTTTGCCTATGGCTACACCTTC. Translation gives CASSSGQGFAYGYTF.

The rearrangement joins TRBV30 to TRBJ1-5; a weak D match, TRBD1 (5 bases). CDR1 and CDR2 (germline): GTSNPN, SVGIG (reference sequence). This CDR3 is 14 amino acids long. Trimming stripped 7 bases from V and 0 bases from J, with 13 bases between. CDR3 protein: CASTTGGSNQPQHF. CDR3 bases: TGTGCCTCAACGACGGGGGGTAGCAATCAGCCCCAGCATTTT.

In DNA form, the CDR3 reads TGCGCCAGCAGCTTGGCAGCGGGCGGCACTGAAGCTTTCTTT. As protein: CASSLAAGGTEAFF. The chain has TRBV5-1 and TRBJ1-1; D not resolved. CDR1 and CDR2 from the germline V gene are SGHRS and YFSETQ. CDR3 length: 14 amino acids. Trimming removed 0 bases from V and 4 bases from J, with 10 bases in between. Full variable domain (remainder filled in from reference TRBV5-1 and TRBJ1-1): KAGVTQTPRYLIKTRGQQVTLSCSPISGHRSVSWYQQTPGQGLQFLFEYFSETQRNKGNFPGRFSGRQFSNSRSEMNVSTLELGDSALYLCASSLAAGGTEAFFGQGTRLTVV.

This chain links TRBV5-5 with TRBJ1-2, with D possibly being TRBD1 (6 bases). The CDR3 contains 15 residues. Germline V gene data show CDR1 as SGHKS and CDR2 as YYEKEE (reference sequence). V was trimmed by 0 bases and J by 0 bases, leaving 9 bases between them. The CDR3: CASSLATGTNYGYTF. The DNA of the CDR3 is TGTGCCAGCAGCTTGGCTACAGGGACTAACTATGGCTACACCTTC.

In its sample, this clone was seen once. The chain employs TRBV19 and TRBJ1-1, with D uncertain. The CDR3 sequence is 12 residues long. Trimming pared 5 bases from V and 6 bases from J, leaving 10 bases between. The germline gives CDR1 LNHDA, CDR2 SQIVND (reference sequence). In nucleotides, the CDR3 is TGTGCCAGTAGTTCCACCCCTTCTGAAGCTTTCTTT. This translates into CASSSTPSEAFF.

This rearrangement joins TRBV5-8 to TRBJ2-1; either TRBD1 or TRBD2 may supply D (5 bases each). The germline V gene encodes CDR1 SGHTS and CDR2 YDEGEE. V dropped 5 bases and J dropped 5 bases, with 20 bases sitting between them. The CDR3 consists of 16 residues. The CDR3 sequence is CASRGVFAGLDNEQFF. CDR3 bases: TGTGCCAGCAGAGGGGTGTTCGCGGGCCTAGACAATGAGCAGTTCTTC. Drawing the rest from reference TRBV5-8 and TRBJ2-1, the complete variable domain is EAGVTQSPTHLIKTRGQQATLRCSPISGHTSVYWYQQALGLGLQFLLWYDEGEERNRGNFPPRFSGRQFPNYSSELNVNALELEDSALYLCASRGVFAGLDNEQFFGPGTRLTVL.

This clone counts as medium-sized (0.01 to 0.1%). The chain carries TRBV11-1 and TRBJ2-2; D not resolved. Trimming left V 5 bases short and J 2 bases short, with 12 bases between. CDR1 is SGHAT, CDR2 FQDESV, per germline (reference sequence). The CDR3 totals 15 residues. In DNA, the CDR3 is TGTGCCAGCAGCCTAGGGCAAATAAACACCGGGGAGCTGTTTTTT. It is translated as CASSLGQINTGELFF.

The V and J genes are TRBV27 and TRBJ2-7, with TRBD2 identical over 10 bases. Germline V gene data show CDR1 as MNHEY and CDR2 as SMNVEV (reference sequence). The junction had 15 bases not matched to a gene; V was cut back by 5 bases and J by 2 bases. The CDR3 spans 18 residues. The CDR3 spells CASSTTRGWTSGTYEQYF. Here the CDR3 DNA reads TGTGCCAGCAGTACAACCAGGGGATGGACTAGCGGAACCTACGAGCAGTACTTC.

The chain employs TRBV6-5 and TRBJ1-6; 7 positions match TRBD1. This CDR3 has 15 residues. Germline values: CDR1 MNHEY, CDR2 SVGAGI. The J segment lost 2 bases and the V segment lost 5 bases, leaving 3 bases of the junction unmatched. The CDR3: CASSKGTAYNSPLHF. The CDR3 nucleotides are TGTGCCAGCAGTAAGGGGACAGCCTATAATTCACCCCTCCACTTT.

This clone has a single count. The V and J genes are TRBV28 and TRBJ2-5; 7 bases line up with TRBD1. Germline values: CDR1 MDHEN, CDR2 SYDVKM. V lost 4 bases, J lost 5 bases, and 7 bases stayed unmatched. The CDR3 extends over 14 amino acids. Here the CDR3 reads CASSSGQSGETQYF. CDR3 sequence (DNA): TGTGCCAGCAGTTCGGGACAGTCCGGGGAGACCCAGTACTTC.

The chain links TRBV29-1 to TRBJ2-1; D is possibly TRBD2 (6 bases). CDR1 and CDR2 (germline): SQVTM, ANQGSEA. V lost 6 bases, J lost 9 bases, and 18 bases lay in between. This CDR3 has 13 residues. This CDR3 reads CSVPAGFGGEQFF. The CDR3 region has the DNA TGCAGCGTCCCAGCCGGATTCGGGGGTGAGCAGTTCTTC.

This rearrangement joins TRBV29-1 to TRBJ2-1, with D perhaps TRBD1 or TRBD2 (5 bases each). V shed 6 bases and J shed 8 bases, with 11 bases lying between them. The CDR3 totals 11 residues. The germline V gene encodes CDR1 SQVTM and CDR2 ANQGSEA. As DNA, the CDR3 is TGCAGCGTGGGCGAGGGGTATGAGCAGTTCTTC. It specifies CSVGEGYEQFF.

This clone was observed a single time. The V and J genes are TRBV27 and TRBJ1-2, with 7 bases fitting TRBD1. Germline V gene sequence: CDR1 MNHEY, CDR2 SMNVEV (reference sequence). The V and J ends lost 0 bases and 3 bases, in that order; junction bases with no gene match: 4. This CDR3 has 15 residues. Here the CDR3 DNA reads TGTGCCAGCAGTTTATCGACAGGGCTCGACTATGGCTACACCTTC. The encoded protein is CASSLSTGLDYGYTF.

This chain's CDR3 is CAISVSSTDTQYF. CDR3 DNA: TGTGCCATCAGTGTCTCCAGCACAGATACGCAGTATTTT. V and J are TRBV10-3 and TRBJ2-3; D remains unclear. V was cut by 4 bases and J by 0 bases, with 5 bases left in between. Germline lookup yields CDR1 ENHRY and CDR2 SYGVKD. The length of the CDR3 is 13 residues.

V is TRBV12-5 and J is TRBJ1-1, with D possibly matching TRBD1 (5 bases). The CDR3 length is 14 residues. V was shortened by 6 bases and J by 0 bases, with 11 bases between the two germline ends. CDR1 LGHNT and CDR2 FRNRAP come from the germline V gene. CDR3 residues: CASGPGGVNTEAFF. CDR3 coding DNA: TGTGCTAGTGGGCCGGGAGGGGTGAACACTGAAGCTTTCTTT.

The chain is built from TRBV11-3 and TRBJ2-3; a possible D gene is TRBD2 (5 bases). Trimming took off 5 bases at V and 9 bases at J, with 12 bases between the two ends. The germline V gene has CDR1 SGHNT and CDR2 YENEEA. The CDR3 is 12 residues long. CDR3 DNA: TGTGCCAGCAGCGATGGGAGCCCAACGCAGTATTTT. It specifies CASSDGSPTQYF.

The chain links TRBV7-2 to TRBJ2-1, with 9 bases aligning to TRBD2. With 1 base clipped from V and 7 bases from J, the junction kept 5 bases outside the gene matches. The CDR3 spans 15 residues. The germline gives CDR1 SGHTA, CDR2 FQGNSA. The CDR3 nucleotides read TGTGCCAGCAGCTTAGTAGCGGGAGTGGGGAATGAGCAGTTCTTC. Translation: CASSLVAGVGNEQFF.

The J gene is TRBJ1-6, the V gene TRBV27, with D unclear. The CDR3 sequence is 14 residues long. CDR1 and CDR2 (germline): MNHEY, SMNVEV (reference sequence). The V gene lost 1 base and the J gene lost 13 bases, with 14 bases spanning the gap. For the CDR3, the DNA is TGTGCCAGCAGTTTATTTTCCGGCAGGTCTCCCCTCCACTTT. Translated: CASSLFSGRSPLHF.

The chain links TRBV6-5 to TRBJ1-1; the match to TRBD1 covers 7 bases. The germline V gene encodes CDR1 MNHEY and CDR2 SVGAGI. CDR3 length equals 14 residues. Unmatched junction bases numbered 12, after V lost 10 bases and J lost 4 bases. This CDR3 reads CATQKPTGSTEAFF. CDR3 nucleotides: TGTGCCACACAGAAACCGACAGGGAGCACTGAAGCTTTCTTT.

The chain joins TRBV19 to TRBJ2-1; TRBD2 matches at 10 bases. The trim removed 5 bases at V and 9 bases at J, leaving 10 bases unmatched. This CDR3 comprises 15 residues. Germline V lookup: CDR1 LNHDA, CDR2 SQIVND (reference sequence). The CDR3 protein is CASSPSGRASIEQFF. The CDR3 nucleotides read TGTGCCAGTAGTCCCAGCGGGAGGGCCAGTATTGAGCAGTTCTTC.

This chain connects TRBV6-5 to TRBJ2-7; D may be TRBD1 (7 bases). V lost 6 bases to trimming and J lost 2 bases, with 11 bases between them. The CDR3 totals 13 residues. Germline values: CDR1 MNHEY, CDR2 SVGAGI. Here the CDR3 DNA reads TGTGCCAGCAGGCGGGACAGACCCTACGAGCAGTACTTC. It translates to CASRRDRPYEQYF.

The CDR3 DNA follows: TGTGCCAGCAACCATCACCCCGGTGAAAAACTGTTTTTT. This encodes CASNHHPGEKLFF. V is TRBV7-9 and J is TRBJ1-4; D is unclear. V lost 7 bases and J lost 7, with 13 bases in between. Germline CDR1 reads SEHNR; CDR2 reads FQNEAQ (reference sequence). This CDR3 is 13 amino acids long.

For the CDR3, the DNA is TGTGCCAGCAGTTTATGGGACCATGATTCGGTCGATATTCCCCTTGAGCAGTTCTTC. Its protein product is CASSLWDHDSVDIPLEQFF. The chain carries TRBV27 and TRBJ2-1; tentatively, D is TRBD1 or TRBD2 (5 bases each). Germline V CDR1 and CDR2: MNHEY, SMNVEV (reference sequence). V gave up 1 base and J gave up 9 bases, with 28 bases separating them. This CDR3 has 19 residues.

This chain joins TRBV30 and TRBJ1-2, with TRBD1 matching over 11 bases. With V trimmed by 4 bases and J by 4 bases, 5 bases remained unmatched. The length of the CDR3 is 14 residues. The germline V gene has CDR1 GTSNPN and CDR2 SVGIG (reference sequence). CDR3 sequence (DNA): TGTGCCTGGACCGGACAGGGGGCCTCCTATGGCTACACCTTC. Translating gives CAWTGQGASYGYTF.

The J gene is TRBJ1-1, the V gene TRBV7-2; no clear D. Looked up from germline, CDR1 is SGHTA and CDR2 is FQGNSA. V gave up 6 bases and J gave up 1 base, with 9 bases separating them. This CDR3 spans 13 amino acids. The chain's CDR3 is CASSLVQNTEAFF. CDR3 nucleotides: TGTGCCAGCAGTCTTGTCCAGAACACTGAAGCTTTCTTT.